This record looks at one T cell receptor (beta chain) sequence and its context. Its matching antigen is unknown. The sample comes from a study of beta chain features in type 1 diabetes. Expressed TCRB transcripts were sequenced after all isolated RNA was converted to cDNA. The method was immunoSEQ multiplex PCR; TCRdb's version includes in-frame clones alone and lacks a portion of them. The sample lists about 29,000 clones; 45% to 65% were seen once. Each sorted population was over 98% pure. Study-level points and caveats: TCRB CDR3 length was moderately but significantly reduced in all four CD4+ subsets of Type 1 diabetes patients. Small HLA sub-analyses could not settle whether HLA shapes TCRB rearrangement.

This CDR3 is 17 amino acids long. Germline V gives CDR1 WSHSY, CDR2 SAAADI. V was trimmed by 0 bases and J by 4 bases, leaving 16 bases between them. V gene TRBV10-2 combines with J gene TRBJ1-5; D uncertain. The sequenced sample consisted of Tregs from blood. This receptor was obtained from a woman aged 18 to 35 with type 1 diabetes. In nucleotides, the CDR3 is TGCGCCAGCAGTGAGTCGAATTGGGAGGGATTAAATCAGCCCCAGCATTTT. This sequence encodes CASSESNWEGLNQPQHF.